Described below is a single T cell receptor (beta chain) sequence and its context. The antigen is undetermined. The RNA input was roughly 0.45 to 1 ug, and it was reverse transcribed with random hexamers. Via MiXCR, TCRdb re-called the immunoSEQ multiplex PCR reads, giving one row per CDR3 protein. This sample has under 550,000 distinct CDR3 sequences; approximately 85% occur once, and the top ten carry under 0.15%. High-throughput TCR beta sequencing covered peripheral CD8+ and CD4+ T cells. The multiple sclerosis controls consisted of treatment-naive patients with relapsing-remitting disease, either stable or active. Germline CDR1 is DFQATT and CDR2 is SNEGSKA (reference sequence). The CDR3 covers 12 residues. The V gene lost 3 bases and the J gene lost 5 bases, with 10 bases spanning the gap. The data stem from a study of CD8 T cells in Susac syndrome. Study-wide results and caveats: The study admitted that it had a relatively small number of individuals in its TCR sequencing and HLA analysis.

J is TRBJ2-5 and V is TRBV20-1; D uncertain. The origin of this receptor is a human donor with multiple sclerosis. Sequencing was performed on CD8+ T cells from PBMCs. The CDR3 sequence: CSASPAVETQYF. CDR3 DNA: TGCAGTGCTAGCCCCGCGGTTGAGACCCAGTACTTC.